The 27 T cell receptor beta chains listed next were all sequenced from one sample in a study of blood T cell repertoires in COVID-19. Method: immunoSEQ multiplex PCR; TCRdb's copy keeps in-frame clones and lacks some. The sample lists some 20,000 clones; about nine tenths were seen once. The sample consisted of peripheral blood. All receptors come from a human donor in a cohort sampled during active COVID-19.

The chain couples TRBV18 to TRBJ2-3; D is possibly TRBD2 (5 bases). This CDR3 comprises 15 residues. Trimming left V 0 bases short and J 1 base short, with 8 bases between. Germline CDR1 reads KGHSH; CDR2 reads LQKENI. The CDR3 DNA sequence: TGTGCCAGCTCACCACCGGCGGGCCGCACAGATACGCAGTATTTT. It yields the protein CASSPPAGRTDTQYF.

The rearrangement uses TRBV10-3 and TRBJ1-1; possible D gene TRBD1, 5 bases. The length of the CDR3 is 13 residues. Trimming stripped 3 bases from V and 5 bases from J, with 10 bases between. Germline V gene data show CDR1 as ENHRY and CDR2 as SYGVKD. CDR3 sequence (DNA): TGTGCCATCAGTGACGGACACAGGACTGAAGCTTTCTTT. Translating gives CAISDGHRTEAFF.

The chain joins TRBV27 to TRBJ1-5; 7 bases align to TRBD1. The CDR3 contains 13 residues. With 9 bases clipped from V and 2 bases from J, the junction kept 4 bases outside the gene matches. The germline gives CDR1 MNHEY, CDR2 SMNVEV (reference sequence). The CDR3 is CARTGQRNQPQHF. The CDR3 DNA follows: TGTGCCAGGACGGGACAGCGCAATCAGCCCCAGCATTTT.

This rearrangement joins TRBV9 to TRBJ2-7; D call uncertain. Trimming left V 2 bases short and J 4 bases short, with 16 bases between. CDR3 length: 15 amino acids. From germline, CDR1 is SGDLS and CDR2 YYNGEE. The CDR3 DNA sequence: TGTGCCAGCAGCGTGTCAGAGGCTAAAGTTTACGAGCAGTACTTC. It encodes CASSVSEAKVYEQYF.

For this clone: A much more abundant neighbour one base away suggests this may be a read error. The identical CDR3 is also encoded by other nucleotide sequences in the sample. The V and J genes are TRBV30 and TRBJ2-6; D is perhaps TRBD2 (5 bases). CDR3 length: 17 residues. The germline CDR1 and CDR2 sequences are GTSNPN and SVGIG (reference sequence). Here the CDR3 DNA reads TGTGCCTGGAGTGTCATGGGAGCCGTCTCTGGAGCCAACGTCCTGACTTTC. Protein product: CAWSVMGAVSGANVLTF. The variable domain in full, with the rest retrieved from reference TRBV30 and TRBJ2-6, is SQTIHQWPATLVQPVGSPLSLECTVEGTSNPNLYWYRQAAGRGLQLLFYSVGIGQISSEVPQNLSASRPQDRQFILSSKKLLLSDSGFYLCAWSVMGAVSGANVLTFGAGSRLTVL.

The V gene is TRBV18, the J gene TRBJ1-2; a possible D gene is TRBD1 (5 bases). Trimming removed 2 bases from V and 8 bases from J, with 15 bases in between. CDR1 is KGHSH and CDR2 is LQKENI in the germline V gene. CDR3 length: 14 amino acids. CDR3 coding DNA: TGTGCCAGCTCACCAACGACTTCAGGGTTGGGCTACACCTTC. It codes for CASSPTTSGLGYTF.

The chain combines TRBV7-8 with TRBJ2-7, with D possibly matching TRBD1 (6 bases). V lost 1 base and J lost 4, with 17 bases in between. Germline CDR1 reads SGHVS; CDR2 reads FQNEAQ. This CDR3 spans 16 amino acids. In nucleotides, the CDR3 is TGTGCCAGCAGCTTAGAGGGGGACGGGCGGCGATACGAGCAGTACTTC. This codes for CASSLEGDGRRYEQYF.

The chain employs TRBV5-4 and TRBJ2-1; possibly TRBD1 for D (6 bases). V lost 5 bases to trimming and J lost 4 bases, with 10 bases between them. Germline V gives CDR1 SGHNT, CDR2 YYREEE (reference sequence). CDR3 length: 13 residues. CDR3 in DNA: TGTGCCAGCAGAACGGACAGTTACAATGAGCAGTTCTTC. Protein sequence: CASRTDSYNEQFF.

CDR3 DNA: TGTGCCAGCAGTATCAACAGGGACTATGGCTACACCTTC. It translates to CASSINRDYGYTF. The chain uses TRBV28 and TRBJ1-2, with D possibly matching TRBD1 (6 bases). V was shortened by 5 bases and J by 3 bases, with 10 bases between the two germline ends. The CDR3 is 13 residues long. Germline CDR1 MDHEN, CDR2 SYDVKM.

This clone was seen a few times. The DNA of the CDR3 is TGTGCCAGCAGCCCCGGGACAGGGAATGGCTACACCTTC. Its protein product is CASSPGTGNGYTF. V gene TRBV2 combines with J gene TRBJ1-2, with 9 bases matching TRBD1. J was trimmed by 6 bases and V by 6 bases; bases with no gene match: 5. This CDR3 region has 13 residues. Germline V CDR1 and CDR2: SNHLY, FYNNEI.

The V call is TRBV7-9, the J call TRBJ2-1; D remains unclear. This CDR3 region has 14 residues. Trimming cost V 3 bases and J 4 bases, with 10 bases left between them. Germline V gene lookup returns CDR1 SEHNR and CDR2 FQNEAQ (reference sequence). The CDR3 spells CASSLELTYNEQFF. The CDR3 DNA sequence: TGTGCCAGCAGCTTGGAACTAACGTACAATGAGCAGTTCTTC.

The V call is TRBV7-6, the J call TRBJ2-2; the match to TRBD2 covers 7 bases. V dropped 5 bases and J dropped 2; count of bases not matched to a gene: 2. The CDR3 is 14 amino acids. From germline, CDR1 is SGHVS and CDR2 FNYEAQ. The CDR3 reads CASSSGVNTGELFF. The CDR3 nucleotides are TGTGCCAGCAGCAGCGGGGTTAACACCGGGGAGCTGTTTTTT. Full variable domain (outside the CDR3, taken from reference TRBV7-6 and TRBJ2-2): GAGVSQSPRYKVTKRGQDVALRCDPISGHVSLYWYRQALGQGPEFLTYFNYEAQQDKSGLPNDRFSAERPEGSISTLTIQRTEQRDSAMYRCASSSGVNTGELFFGEGSRLTVL.

The V and J genes are TRBV5-4 and TRBJ1-2, with D perhaps matching TRBD1 (5 bases). V gave up 0 bases and J gave up 2 bases, with 8 bases separating them. There are 14 residues in the CDR3. Germline CDR1 SGHNT, CDR2 YYREEE (reference sequence). The CDR3: CASSLGQGNYGYTF. CDR3 DNA: TGTGCCAGCAGCTTGGGTCAGGGAAACTATGGCTACACCTTC.

V and J are TRBV7-9 and TRBJ2-5; the match to TRBD2 covers 7 bases. Unmatched junction bases numbered 8, after V lost 1 base and J lost 0 bases. The CDR3 contains 17 residues. CDR1 is SEHNR, CDR2 FQNEAQ, per germline (reference sequence). CDR3 DNA: TGTGCCAGCAGCTTAGGGTTAAGGCTAGCGGACCAAGAGACCCAGTACTTC. It specifies CASSLGLRLADQETQYF.

The genes are TRBV28 and TRBJ1-2; D uncertain. This CDR3 is built from 12 residues. V shed 6 bases and J shed 0 bases, with 5 bases lying between them. The germline V gene encodes CDR1 MDHEN and CDR2 SYDVKM. The CDR3 region has the DNA TGTGCCAGCAGCCCGGCTAACTATGGCTACACCTTC. Translated: CASSPANYGYTF.

V is TRBV27 and J is TRBJ1-1, with D unclear. This CDR3 is 11 amino acids long. Germline assignment: CDR1 MNHEY and CDR2 SMNVEV (reference sequence). Deletions cut 8 bases from V and 4 bases from J, with 8 bases between. This chain's CDR3 is CASRTSTEAFF. The CDR3, as DNA: TGTGCCAGCCGAACGAGCACTGAAGCTTTCTTT.

Only a few counts were recorded for this clone. The chain employs TRBV18 and TRBJ2-1; 7 bases fit TRBD2. The CDR3 extends over 16 amino acids. V shed 4 bases, J shed 4 bases, and the junction held 10 bases outside the gene matches. Germline V gives CDR1 KGHSH, CDR2 LQKENI. This CDR3 is CASSRTLREQYNEQFF. In DNA, the CDR3 is TGTGCCAGCTCACGAACTTTGCGGGAGCAGTACAATGAGCAGTTCTTC.

The chain joins TRBV2 to TRBJ1-3, with D possibly TRBD1 on 6 matching bases. CDR3 length: 15 amino acids. V was pared by 7 bases and J by 0 bases, with 13 bases between. Per the germline V gene, CDR1 is SNHLY and CDR2 is FYNNEI. The DNA of the CDR3 is TGTGCCAGCACTTTCAGGGGACGCTCTGGAAACACCATATATTTT. It encodes CASTFRGRSGNTIYF.

J is TRBJ1-2 and V is TRBV30; no reliable D call. V lost 2 bases and J lost 1, with 11 bases in between. Germline V gene data show CDR1 as GTSNPN and CDR2 as SVGIG (reference sequence). The CDR3 runs to 14 residues. DNA for the CDR3: TGTGCCTGGAGTCCACCTGGGAGTAACTATGGCTACACCTTC. Translated: CAWSPPGSNYGYTF. The variable domain in full, completed from reference TRBV30 and TRBJ1-2, reads SQTIHQWPATLVQPVGSPLSLECTVEGTSNPNLYWYRQAAGRGLQLLFYSVGIGQISSEVPQNLSASRPQDRQFILSSKKLLLSDSGFYLCAWSPPGSNYGYTFGSGTRLTVV.

This chain joins TRBV11-2 and TRBJ2-7, with TRBD2 matching over 10 bases. The V gene end was trimmed by 1 base and the J gene end by 3 bases; junction bases not matched to a gene: 0. Germline CDR1 SGHAT, CDR2 FQNNGV. This CDR3 spans 14 amino acids. CDR3 coding DNA: TGTGCCAGCAGCTTAGGACTAGCGGGCTACGAGCAGTACTTC. Its protein is CASSLGLAGYEQYF.

The rearrangement uses TRBV7-9 and TRBJ1-1; D is possibly TRBD1 (5 bases). CDR1 and CDR2 (germline): SEHNR, FQNEAQ (reference sequence). Trimming took 10 bases from V and 5 from J, leaving 23 bases between them. This CDR3 comprises 15 residues. CDR3 sequence (DNA): TGTGCCACCCACAGGATGGAGGGCGAAAGAACTGAAGCTTTCTTT. It yields the protein CATHRMEGERTEAFF. Together with reference TRBV7-9 and TRBJ1-1, the CDR3 gives the full variable domain: DTGVSQNPRHKITKRGQNVTFRCDPISEHNRLYWYRQTLGQGPEFLTYFQNEAQLEKSRLLSDRFSAERPKGSFSTLEIQRTEQGDSAMYLCATHRMEGERTEAFFGQGTRLTVV.

The J gene is TRBJ1-2, the V gene TRBV4-1; 9 bases line up with TRBD1. The germline V gene encodes CDR1 MGHRA and CDR2 YSYEKL. V lost 2 bases and J lost 4; bases outside the gene matches: 2. The CDR3 runs 14 residues. CDR3 loop: CASSQPQGAYGYTF. The DNA for the CDR3 is TGCGCCAGCAGCCAACCACAGGGGGCCTATGGCTACACCTTC.

The gene calls are TRBV30 and TRBJ1-2; D may be TRBD1 (6 bases). Germline loops: CDR1 GTSNPN, CDR2 SVGIG (reference sequence). Trimming stripped 4 bases from V and 2 bases from J, with 20 bases between. The CDR3 extends over 16 amino acids. CDR3: CAWKSGEIARNYGYTF. The CDR3, as DNA: TGTGCCTGGAAATCAGGGGAGATAGCGAGGAACTATGGCTACACCTTC.

The chain employs TRBV6-2 or TRBV6-3 and TRBJ1-1; the D is unclear. From germline, CDR1 is MNHEY and CDR2 SVGEGT. Trimming left V 3 bases short and J 12 bases short, with 17 bases between. This CDR3 is built from 13 residues. The CDR3 nucleotides are TGTGCCAGCAGTTATCCGGGTAGCCTGAGAACTTTCTTT. Translating it yields CASSYPGSLRTFF.

The chain recombines TRBV19 with TRBJ2-2; D perhaps matches TRBD2 (6 bases). Trimming stripped 3 bases from V and 6 bases from J, with 8 bases between. The CDR3 extends over 13 amino acids. Germline V CDR1 and CDR2: LNHDA, SQIVND (reference sequence). Written as DNA, the CDR3 is TGTGCCAGTAGTATGGGGGGTTCCGGGGAGCTGTTTTTT. It codes for CASSMGGSGELFF.

The CDR3 DNA reads as TGTGCCAGCAGTTCTCAGGGGATGAACACTGAAGCTTTCTTT. Translating it yields CASSSQGMNTEAFF. The rearrangement links TRBV2 to TRBJ1-1, with a weak D call TRBD1 (6 bases). The germline V and J ends were trimmed by 5 bases and 0 bases, with 10 bases remaining between them. CDR1 is SNHLY and CDR2 is FYNNEI in the germline V gene. This CDR3 has 14 residues.

The V call is TRBV2, the J call TRBJ1-4, with D maybe TRBD1 (6 bases). This CDR3 is 14 amino acids long. The germline CDR1 and CDR2 sequences are SNHLY and FYNNEI. The V gene lost 4 bases and the J gene lost 7 bases, with 13 bases spanning the gap. CDR3 loop: CASSGELGGEKLFF. The CDR3, as DNA: TGTGCCAGCAGTGGTGAATTAGGGGGTGAAAAACTGTTTTTT.